Sequencing of this TCR beta chain was carried out in a study of OX40 agonist ivuxolimab in advanced cancers. This clone was counted a single time. This table comes from immunoSEQ multiplex PCR, and its TCRdb copy is limited to in-frame clones, with some not included. This sample has some 62,000 clones, with roughly nine tenths found just once. The source of this sequence is an adult with an advanced solid tumor such as melanoma, head and neck, liver or kidney cancer. The sample was CD4+ or CD8+ T cells sorted from blood, taken in a trial of the OX40 agonist ivuxolimab.

The CDR3 loop is CASSQSILAGKLSEQFF. In DNA form, the CDR3 reads TGTGCCAGCAGCCAAAGTATACTAGCGGGGAAATTGTCTGAGCAGTTCTTC. This chain uses TRBV7-2 with TRBJ2-1; 10 bases are shared with TRBD2. CDR3 size: 17 residues. The germline V gene has CDR1 SGHTA and CDR2 FQGNSA. J lost 9 bases, V lost 5 bases, and 16 bases had no gene match.